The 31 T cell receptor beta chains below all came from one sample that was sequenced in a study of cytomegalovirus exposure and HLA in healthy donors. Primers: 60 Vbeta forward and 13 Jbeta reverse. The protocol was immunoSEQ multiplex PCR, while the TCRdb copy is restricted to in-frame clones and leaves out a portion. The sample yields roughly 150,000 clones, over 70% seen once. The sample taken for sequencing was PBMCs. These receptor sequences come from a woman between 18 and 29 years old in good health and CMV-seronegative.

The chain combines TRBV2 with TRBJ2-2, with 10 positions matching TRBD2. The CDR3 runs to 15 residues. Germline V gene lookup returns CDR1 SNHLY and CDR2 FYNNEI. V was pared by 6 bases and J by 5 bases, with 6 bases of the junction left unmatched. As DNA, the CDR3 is TGTGCCAGCAGGCAGCGGGGGGGCAGGACCGGGGAGCTGTTTTTT. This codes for CASRQRGGRTGELFF. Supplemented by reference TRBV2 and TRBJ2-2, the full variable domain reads EPEVTQTPSHQVTQMGQEVILRCVPISNHLYFYWYRQILGQKVEFLVSFYNNEISEKSEIFDDQFSVERPDGSNFTLKIRSTKLEDSAMYFCASRQRGGRTGELFFGEGSRLTVL.

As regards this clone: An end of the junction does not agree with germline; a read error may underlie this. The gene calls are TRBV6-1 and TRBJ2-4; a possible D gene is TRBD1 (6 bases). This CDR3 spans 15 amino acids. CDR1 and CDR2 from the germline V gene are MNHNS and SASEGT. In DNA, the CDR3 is TGTGCCAGCAGTGTGGACAGAACCAGTAAAAACAGTCAGTACTTC. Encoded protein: CASSVDRTSKNSQYF.

The CDR3 DNA is TGTGCCTGGAGTAAACATCCGAACACAGGGGACTATGGCTACACCTTC. Translation gives CAWSKHPNTGDYGYTF. This chain joins TRBV30 and TRBJ1-2; 7 bases are a match to TRBD1. Germline V gene data show CDR1 as GTSNPN and CDR2 as SVGIG (reference sequence). J lost 3 bases, V lost 2 bases, and 12 bases had no gene match. The CDR3 consists of 16 residues. The full variable domain, rest sourced from reference TRBV30 and TRBJ1-2, is SQTIHQWPATLVQPVGSPLSLECTVEGTSNPNLYWYRQAAGRGLQLLFYSVGIGQISSEVPQNLSASRPQDRQFILSSKKLLLSDSGFYLCAWSKHPNTGDYGYTFGSGTRLTVV.

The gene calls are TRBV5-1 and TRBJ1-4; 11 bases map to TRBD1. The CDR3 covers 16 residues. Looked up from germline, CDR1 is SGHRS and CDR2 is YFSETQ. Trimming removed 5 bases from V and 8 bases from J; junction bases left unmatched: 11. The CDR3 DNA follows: TGCGCCAGCAGGACCGGACAGGGGGCGGTTAGGGAAAAACTGTTTTTT. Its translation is CASRTGQGAVREKLFF.

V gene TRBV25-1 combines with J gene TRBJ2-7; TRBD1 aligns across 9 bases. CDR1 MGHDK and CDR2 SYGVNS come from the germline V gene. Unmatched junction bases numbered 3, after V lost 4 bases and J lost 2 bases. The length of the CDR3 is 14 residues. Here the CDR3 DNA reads TGTGCCAGCAGTGTGGGACAGGGACCCTACGAGCAGTACTTC. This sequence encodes CASSVGQGPYEQYF.

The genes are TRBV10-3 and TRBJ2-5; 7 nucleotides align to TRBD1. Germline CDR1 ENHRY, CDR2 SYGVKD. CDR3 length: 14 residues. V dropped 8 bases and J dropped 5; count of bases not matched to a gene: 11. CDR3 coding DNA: TGTGCCATCCGAAACCCAGGGGGTCAGGAGACCCAGTACTTC. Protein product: CAIRNPGGQETQYF.

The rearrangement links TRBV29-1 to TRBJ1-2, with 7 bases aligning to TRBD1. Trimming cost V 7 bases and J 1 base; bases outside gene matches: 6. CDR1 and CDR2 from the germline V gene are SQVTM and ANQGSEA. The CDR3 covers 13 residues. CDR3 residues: CSADGTDNYGYTF. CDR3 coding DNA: TGCAGCGCCGACGGGACAGATAACTATGGCTACACCTTC.

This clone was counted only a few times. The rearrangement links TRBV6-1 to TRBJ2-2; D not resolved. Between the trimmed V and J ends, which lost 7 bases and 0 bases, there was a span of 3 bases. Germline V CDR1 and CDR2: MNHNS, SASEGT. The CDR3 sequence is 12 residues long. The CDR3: CASTTNTGELFF. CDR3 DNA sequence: TGTGCCAGCACCACGAACACCGGGGAGCTGTTTTTT.

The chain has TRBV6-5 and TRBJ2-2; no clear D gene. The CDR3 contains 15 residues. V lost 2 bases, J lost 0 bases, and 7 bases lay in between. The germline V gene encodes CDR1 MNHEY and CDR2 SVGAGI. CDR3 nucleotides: TGTGCCAGCAGTTACGGCAGGTCGAACACCGGGGAGCTGTTTTTT. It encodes CASSYGRSNTGELFF.

The DNA for the CDR3 is TGTGCCAGTAGTATCCCCATGACAGGGGTGAATCAGCCCCAGCATTTT. Translation gives CASSIPMTGVNQPQHF. The chain combines TRBV19 with TRBJ1-5; 8 nucleotides match TRBD1. Germline V gene data show CDR1 as LNHDA and CDR2 as SQIVND (reference sequence). The CDR3 is 16 residues long. J lost 4 bases, V lost 3 bases, and 8 bases had no gene match.

The CDR3 DNA sequence: TGTGCCAGCAGTCGCTCTGAAAGGTCGGGAGGCTACACCTTC. Its translation: CASSRSERSGGYTF. This chain connects TRBV28 to TRBJ1-2; D gene ambiguous. The CDR3 length is 14 residues. V lost 5 bases and J lost 8, with 18 bases in between. Germline-derived CDR1 and CDR2 are MDHEN and SYDVKM.

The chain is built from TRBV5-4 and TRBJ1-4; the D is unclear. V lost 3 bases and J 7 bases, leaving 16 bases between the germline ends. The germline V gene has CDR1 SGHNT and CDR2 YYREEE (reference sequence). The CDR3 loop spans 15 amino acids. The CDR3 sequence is CASSSRTSLGEKLFF. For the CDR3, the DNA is TGTGCCAGCAGCTCCCGAACCTCGCTAGGTGAAAAACTGTTTTTT.

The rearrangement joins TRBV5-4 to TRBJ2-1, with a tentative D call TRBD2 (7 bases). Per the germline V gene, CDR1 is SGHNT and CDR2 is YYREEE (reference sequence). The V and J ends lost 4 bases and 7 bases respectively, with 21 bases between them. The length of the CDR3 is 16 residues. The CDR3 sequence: CASSLGGPGALNEQFF. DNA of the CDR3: TGTGCCAGCAGCCTGGGGGGGCCCGGGGCCTTGAATGAGCAGTTCTTC.

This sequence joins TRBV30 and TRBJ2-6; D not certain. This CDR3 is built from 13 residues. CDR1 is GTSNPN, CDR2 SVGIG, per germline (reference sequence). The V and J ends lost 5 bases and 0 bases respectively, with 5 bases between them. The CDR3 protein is CAWASSGANVLTF. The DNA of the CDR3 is TGTGCCTGGGCGAGCTCTGGGGCCAACGTCCTGACTTTC. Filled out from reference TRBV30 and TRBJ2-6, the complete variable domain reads SQTIHQWPATLVQPVGSPLSLECTVEGTSNPNLYWYRQAAGRGLQLLFYSVGIGQISSEVPQNLSASRPQDRQFILSSKKLLLSDSGFYLCAWASSGANVLTFGAGSRLTVL.

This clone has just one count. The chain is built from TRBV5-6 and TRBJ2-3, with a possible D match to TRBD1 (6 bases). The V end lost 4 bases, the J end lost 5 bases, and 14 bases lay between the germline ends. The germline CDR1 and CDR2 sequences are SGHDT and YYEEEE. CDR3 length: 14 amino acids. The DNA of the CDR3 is TGTGCCAGCAGCCTACAGGGTCTTGGAGATACGCAGTATTTT. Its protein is CASSLQGLGDTQYF.

In nucleotides, the CDR3 is TGTGCCAGTAGTACACAGGGGGCGATCGGGACCCAGTACTTC. Translation: CASSTQGAIGTQYF. The V call is TRBV19, the J call TRBJ2-5, with 9 bases that match TRBD1. This CDR3 contains 14 residues. With V trimmed by 4 bases and J by 7 bases, 7 bases remained unmatched. The V gene's germline CDR1 is LNHDA and CDR2 SQIVND (reference sequence). The whole variable domain, remainder taken from reference TRBV19 and TRBJ2-5, is DGGITQSPKYLFRKEGQNVTLSCEQNLNHDAMYWYRQDPGQGLRLIYYSQIVNDFQKGDIAEGYSVSREKKESFPLTVTSAQKNPTAFYLCASSTQGAIGTQYFGPGTRLLVL.

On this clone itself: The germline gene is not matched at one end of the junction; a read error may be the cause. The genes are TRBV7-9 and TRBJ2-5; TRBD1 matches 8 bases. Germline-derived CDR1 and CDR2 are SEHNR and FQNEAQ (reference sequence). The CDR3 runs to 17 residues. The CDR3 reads CSSSLGRTGTYQETQYF. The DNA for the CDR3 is TGTTCCAGCAGCTTAGGGAGGACAGGGACGTACCAAGAGACCCAGTACTTC. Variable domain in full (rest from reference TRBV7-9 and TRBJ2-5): DTGVSQNPRHKITKRGQNVTFRCDPISEHNRLYWYRQTLGQGPEFLTYFQNEAQLEKSRLLSDRFSAERPKGSFSTLEIQRTEQGDSAMYLCSSSLGRTGTYQETQYFGPGTRLLVL.

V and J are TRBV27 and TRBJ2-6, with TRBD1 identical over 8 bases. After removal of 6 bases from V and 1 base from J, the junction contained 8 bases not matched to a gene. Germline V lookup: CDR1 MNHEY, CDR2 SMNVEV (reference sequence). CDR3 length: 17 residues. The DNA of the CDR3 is TGTGCCAGCAGGGCATGGACAGGGAGTTCTGGGGCCAACGTCCTGACTTTC. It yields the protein CASRAWTGSSGANVLTF.

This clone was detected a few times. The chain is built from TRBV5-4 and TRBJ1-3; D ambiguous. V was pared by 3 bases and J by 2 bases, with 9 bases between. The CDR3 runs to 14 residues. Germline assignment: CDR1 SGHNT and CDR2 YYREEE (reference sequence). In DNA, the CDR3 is TGTGCCAGCAGCTCGGCGGGGACTGGAAACACCATATATTTT. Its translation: CASSSAGTGNTIYF.

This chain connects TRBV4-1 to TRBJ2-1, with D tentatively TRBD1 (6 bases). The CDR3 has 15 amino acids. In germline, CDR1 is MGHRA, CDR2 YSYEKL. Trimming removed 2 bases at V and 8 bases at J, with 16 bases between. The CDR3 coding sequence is TGCGCCAGCAGCCAACTAGGGACACAGGGCCATGAGCAGTTCTTC. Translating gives CASSQLGTQGHEQFF.

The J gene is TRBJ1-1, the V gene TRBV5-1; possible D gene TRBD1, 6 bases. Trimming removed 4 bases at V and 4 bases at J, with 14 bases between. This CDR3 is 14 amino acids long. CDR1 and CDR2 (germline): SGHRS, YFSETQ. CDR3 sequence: CASSVGTGFTEAFF. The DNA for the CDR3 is TGCGCCAGCAGCGTAGGTACAGGGTTCACTGAAGCTTTCTTT.

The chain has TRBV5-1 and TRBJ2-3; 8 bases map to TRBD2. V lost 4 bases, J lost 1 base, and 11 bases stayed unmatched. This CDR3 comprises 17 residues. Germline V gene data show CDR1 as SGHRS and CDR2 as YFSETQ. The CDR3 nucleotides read TGCGCCAGCAGCCTCGGCGCGGGGGGTCCCCGCACAGATACGCAGTATTTT. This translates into CASSLGAGGPRTDTQYF. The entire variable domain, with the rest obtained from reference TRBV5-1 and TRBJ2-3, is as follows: KAGVTQTPRYLIKTRGQQVTLSCSPISGHRSVSWYQQTPGQGLQFLFEYFSETQRNKGNFPGRFSGRQFSNSRSEMNVSTLELGDSALYLCASSLGAGGPRTDTQYFGPGTRLTVL.

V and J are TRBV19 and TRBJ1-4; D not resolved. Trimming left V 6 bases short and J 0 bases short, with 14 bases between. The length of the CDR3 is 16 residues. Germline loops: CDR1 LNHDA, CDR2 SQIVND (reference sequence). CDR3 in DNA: TGTGCCAGTAGACATCGATACCTTGCAACTAATGAAAAACTGTTTTTT. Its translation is CASRHRYLATNEKLFF.

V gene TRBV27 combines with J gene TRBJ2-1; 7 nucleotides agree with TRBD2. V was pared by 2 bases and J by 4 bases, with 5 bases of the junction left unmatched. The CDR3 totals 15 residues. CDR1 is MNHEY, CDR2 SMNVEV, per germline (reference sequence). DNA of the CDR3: TGTGCCAGCAGTTTAGGGCAGGGAGGGTACAATGAGCAGTTCTTC. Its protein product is CASSLGQGGYNEQFF.

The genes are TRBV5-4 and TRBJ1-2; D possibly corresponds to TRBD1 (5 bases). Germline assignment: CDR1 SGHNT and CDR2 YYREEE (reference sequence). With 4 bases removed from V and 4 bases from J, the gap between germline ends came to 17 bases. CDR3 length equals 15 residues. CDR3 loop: CASSQQSGAGYGYTF. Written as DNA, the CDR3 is TGTGCCAGCAGCCAACAGAGTGGGGCAGGCTATGGCTACACCTTC.

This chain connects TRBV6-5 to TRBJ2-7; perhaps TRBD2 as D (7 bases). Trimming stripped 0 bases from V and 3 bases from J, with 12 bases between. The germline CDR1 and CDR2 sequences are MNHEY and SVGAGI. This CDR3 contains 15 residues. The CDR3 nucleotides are TGTGCCAGCAGTTACTCCCGGGGGGCCTACTACGAGCAGTACTTC. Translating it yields CASSYSRGAYYEQYF.

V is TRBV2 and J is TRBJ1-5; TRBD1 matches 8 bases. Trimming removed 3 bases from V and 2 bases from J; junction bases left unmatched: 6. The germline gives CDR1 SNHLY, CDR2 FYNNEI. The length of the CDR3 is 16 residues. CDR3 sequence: CASSDSGGAGNQPQHF. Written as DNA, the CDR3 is TGTGCCAGCAGTGATTCAGGGGGCGCAGGCAATCAGCCCCAGCATTTT.

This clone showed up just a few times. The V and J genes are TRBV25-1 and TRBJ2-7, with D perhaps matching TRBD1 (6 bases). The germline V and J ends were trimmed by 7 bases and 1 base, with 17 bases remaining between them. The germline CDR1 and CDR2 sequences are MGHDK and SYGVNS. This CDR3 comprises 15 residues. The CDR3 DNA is TGTGCCAGCACCTCATCCCGGACAGAATCCTACGAGCAGTACTTC. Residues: CASTSSRTESYEQYF.

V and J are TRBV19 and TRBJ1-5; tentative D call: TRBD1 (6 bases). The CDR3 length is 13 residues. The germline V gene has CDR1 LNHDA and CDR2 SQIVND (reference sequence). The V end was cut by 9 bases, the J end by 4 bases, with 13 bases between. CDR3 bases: TGTGCCAGCGGAAGGGACATTAATCAGCCCCAGCATTTT. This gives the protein CASGRDINQPQHF.

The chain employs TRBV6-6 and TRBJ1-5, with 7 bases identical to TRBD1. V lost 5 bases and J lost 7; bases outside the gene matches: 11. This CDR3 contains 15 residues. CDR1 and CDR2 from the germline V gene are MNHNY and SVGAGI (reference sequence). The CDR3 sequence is CASSIRDSQGQPQHF. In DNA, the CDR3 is TGTGCCAGCAGTATAAGGGACAGCCAGGGGCAGCCCCAGCATTTT.

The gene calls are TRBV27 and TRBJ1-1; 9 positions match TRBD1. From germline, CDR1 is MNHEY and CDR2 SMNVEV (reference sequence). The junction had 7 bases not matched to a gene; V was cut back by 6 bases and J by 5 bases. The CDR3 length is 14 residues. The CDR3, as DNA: TGTGCCAGCAGCGCGGGACAGGGTCGGACTGAAGCTTTCTTT. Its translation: CASSAGQGRTEAFF.